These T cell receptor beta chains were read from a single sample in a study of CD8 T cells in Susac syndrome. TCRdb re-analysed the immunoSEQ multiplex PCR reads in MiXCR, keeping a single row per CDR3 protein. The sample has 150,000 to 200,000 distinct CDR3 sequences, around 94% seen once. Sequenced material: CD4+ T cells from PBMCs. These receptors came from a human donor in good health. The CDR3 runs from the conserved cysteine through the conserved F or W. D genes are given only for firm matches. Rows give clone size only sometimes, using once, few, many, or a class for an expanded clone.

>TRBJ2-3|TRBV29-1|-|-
CSVVRGFATDTQYF
TGCAGCGTGGTGCGGGGATTTGCGACAGATACGCAGTATTTT
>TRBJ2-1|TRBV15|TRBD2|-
CATSRGSVGGGSYNEQFF
TGTGCCACCAGCAGAGGGTCGGTGGGCGGGGGGTCCTACAATGAGCAGTTCTTC
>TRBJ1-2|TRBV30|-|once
CAWRTGPHGYTF
TGTGCCTGGAGGACAGGACCCCATGGCTACACCTTC
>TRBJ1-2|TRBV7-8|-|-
CASSLGMLRRNYGYTF
TGTGCCAGCAGCTTGGGGATGCTCCGGAGAAACTATGGCTACACCTTC
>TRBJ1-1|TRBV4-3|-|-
CASSESWANTEAFF
TGCGCCAGCAGCGAATCTTGGGCCAACACTGAAGCTTTCTTT
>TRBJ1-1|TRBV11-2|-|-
CASSLLGTPEMNTEAFF
TGTGCCAGCAGCTTACTCGGGACACCGGAGATGAACACTGAAGCTTTCTTT
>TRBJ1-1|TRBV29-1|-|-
CSAHRMNTEAFF
TGCAGCGCTCATAGGATGAACACTGAAGCTTTCTTT
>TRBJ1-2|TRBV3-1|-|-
CASSQGRGGALGYTF
TGTGCCAGCAGCCAAGGACGCGGAGGGGCACTTGGCTACACCTTC
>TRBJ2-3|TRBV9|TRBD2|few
CASSASGGSTDTQYF
TGTGCCAGCAGCGCTTCGGGGGGGAGCACAGATACGCAGTATTTT
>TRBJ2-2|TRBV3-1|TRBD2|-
CASSLTSGSNTGELFF
TGTGCCAGCAGCCTTACTAGCGGCTCGAACACCGGGGAGCTGTTTTTT
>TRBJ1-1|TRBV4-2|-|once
CASSLGGSSEAFF
TGTGCCAGCAGCCTAGGAGGGAGTTCTGAAGCTTTCTTT
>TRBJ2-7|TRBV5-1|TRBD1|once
CASSSRQGDEQYF
TGCGCCAGCAGCAGCCGACAGGGCGACGAGCAGTACTTC
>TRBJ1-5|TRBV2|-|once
CASERDTSYQPQHF
TGTGCCAGCGAGAGGGACACCTCCTATCAGCCCCAGCATTTT
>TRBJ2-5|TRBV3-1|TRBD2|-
CASSQDHLADGQETQYF
TGTGCCAGCAGCCAAGATCACCTAGCGGACGGGCAAGAGACCCAGTACTTC
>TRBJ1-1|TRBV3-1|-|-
CASSQDHVGSTEAFF
TGTGCCAGCAGCCAAGATCACGTAGGATCCACTGAAGCTTTCTTT
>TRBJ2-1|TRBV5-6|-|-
CASSLPAFRNEQFF
TGTGCCAGCAGTTTGCCGGCCTTTCGCAATGAGCAGTTCTTC
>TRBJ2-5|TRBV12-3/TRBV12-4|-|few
CASSLTGYETQYF
TGTGCCAGCAGTTTAACGGGATACGAGACCCAGTACTTC
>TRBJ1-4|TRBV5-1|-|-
CASSSYGEEKLFF
TGCGCCAGCAGCTCCTATGGGGAGGAAAAACTGTTTTTT
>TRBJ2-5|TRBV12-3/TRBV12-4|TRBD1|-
CASSRDRPQETQYF
TGTGCCAGCAGTCGGGACAGACCGCAAGAGACCCAGTACTTC
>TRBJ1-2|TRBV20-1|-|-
CSARPGTHSGYTF
TGCAGTGCGAGACCCGGGACCCACAGTGGCTACACCTTC
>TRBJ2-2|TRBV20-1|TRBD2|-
CSARAPGGANTGELFF
TGCAGTGCTAGAGCCCCGGGGGGGGCGAACACCGGGGAGCTGTTTTTT
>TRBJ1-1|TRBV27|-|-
CASSFRWGQNTEAFF
TGTGCCAGCAGTTTCCGCTGGGGGCAGAACACTGAAGCTTTCTTT
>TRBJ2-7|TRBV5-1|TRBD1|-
CASSYRTGEVSQYF
TGCGCCAGCAGTTACCGGACAGGGGAAGTTTCGCAGTACTTC
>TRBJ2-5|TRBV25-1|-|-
CASGDPLTTQYF
TGTGCCAGCGGAGACCCTCTGACGACCCAGTACTTC
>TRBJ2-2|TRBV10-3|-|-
CASTSGGELFF
TGTGCCTCCACTTCTGGCGGGGAGCTGTTTTTT
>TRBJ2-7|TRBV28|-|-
CASYQGIGEQYF
TGTGCCAGCTATCAGGGTATTGGCGAGCAGTACTTC
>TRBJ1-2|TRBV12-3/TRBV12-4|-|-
CASSQTAYGYTF
TGTGCCAGCAGCCAAACGGCGTATGGCTACACCTTC
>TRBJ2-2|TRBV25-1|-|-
CASSGRGTGELFF
TGTGCCAGCAGTGGGAGGGGCACCGGGGAGCTGTTTTTT
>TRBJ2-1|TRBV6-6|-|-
CASSYGDSSYNEQFF
TGTGCCAGCAGTTACGGGGATAGCTCCTACAATGAGCAGTTCTTC
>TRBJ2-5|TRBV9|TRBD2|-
CASSVGWGGILETQYF
TGTGCCAGCAGCGTAGGATGGGGAGGGATTCTAGAGACCCAGTACTTC
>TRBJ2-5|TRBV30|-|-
CAWSVGSLQETQYF
TGTGCCTGGAGTGTCGGCTCGCTACAAGAGACCCAGTACTTC
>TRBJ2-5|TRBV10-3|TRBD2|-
CAISGEREDQETQYF
TGTGCCATCAGTGGGGAGCGGGAGGACCAAGAGACCCAGTACTTC
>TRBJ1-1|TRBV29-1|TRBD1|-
CSGGETGTEAFF
TGCAGCGGGGGAGAGACAGGGACTGAAGCTTTCTTT
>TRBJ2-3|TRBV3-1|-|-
CASSQTGITQYF
TGTGCCAGCAGCCAAACAGGGATTACGCAGTATTTT
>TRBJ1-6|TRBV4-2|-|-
CASSQDRAGVNSPLHF
TGTGCCAGCAGCCAAGATCGAGCAGGGGTCAATTCACCCCTCCACTTT
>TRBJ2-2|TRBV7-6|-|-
CASSLGGEAGELFF
TGTGCCAGCAGCTTAGGTGGGGAGGCCGGGGAGCTGTTTTTT
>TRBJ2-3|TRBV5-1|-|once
CASSLEGGLSTDTQYF
TGCGCCAGCAGCTTGGAGGGGGGGCTCAGCACAGATACGCAGTATTTT
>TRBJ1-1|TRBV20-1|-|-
CSARAGDTEAFF
TGCAGTGCTAGGGCAGGGGACACTGAAGCTTTCTTT
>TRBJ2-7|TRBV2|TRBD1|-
CASHRGQGIYEQYF
TGTGCCAGCCACCGGGGACAGGGGATCTACGAGCAGTACTTC
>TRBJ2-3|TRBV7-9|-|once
CASSPSSYTDTQYF
TGTGCCAGCAGCCCCAGCAGTTACACAGATACGCAGTATTTT
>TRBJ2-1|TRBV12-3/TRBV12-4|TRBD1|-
CASSLLGQGVNEQFF
TGTGCCAGCAGTTTATTGGGACAGGGGGTCAATGAGCAGTTCTTC
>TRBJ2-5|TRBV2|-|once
CASSSSGRETQYF
TGTGCCAGCAGTTCATCAGGGAGAGAGACCCAGTACTTC
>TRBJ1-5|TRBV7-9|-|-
CASSQEGPQPQHF
TGTGCCAGCAGCCAAGAGGGTCCTCAGCCCCAGCATTTT
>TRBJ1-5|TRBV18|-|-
CASSPSNSNQPQHF
TGTGCCAGCTCACCAAGCAATAGCAATCAGCCCCAGCATTTT
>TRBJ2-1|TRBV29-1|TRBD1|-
CSVRGQGGSNEQFF
TGCAGCGTCCGCGGACAGGGGGGGAGCAATGAGCAGTTCTTC
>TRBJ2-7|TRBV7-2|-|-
CASSLSGFFYEQYF
TGTGCCAGCAGCCTCTCCGGTTTTTTCTACGAGCAGTACTTC
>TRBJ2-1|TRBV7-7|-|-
CASSLGSGAYYNEQFF
TGTGCTAGCAGCTTAGGGTCAGGGGCCTACTACAATGAGCAGTTCTTC
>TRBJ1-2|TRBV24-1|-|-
CATRDKDSYGYTF
TGTGCCACCCGGGACAAGGATTCCTATGGCTACACCTTC
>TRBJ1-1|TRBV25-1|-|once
CASSESGRAFF
TGTGCCAGCAGTGAATCGGGTCGAGCTTTCTTT
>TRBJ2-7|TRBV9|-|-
CASSESAVSEQYF
TGTGCCAGCAGCGAAAGCGCCGTTAGCGAGCAGTACTTC
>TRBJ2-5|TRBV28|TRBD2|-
CASSPWGGETQYF
TGTGCCAGCAGTCCCTGGGGGGGGGAGACCCAGTACTTC
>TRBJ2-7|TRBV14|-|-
CASSQGGPQYF
TGTGCCAGCAGCCAAGGGGGGCCGCAGTACTTC
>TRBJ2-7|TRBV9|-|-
CASSAPGARSHEQYF
TGTGCCAGCAGCGCCCCCGGGGCCCGAAGCCACGAGCAGTACTTC
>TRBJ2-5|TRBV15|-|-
CATSRDSGFGETQYF
TGTGCCACCAGCAGAGATAGCGGTTTTGGTGAGACCCAGTACTTC